This T cell receptor beta chain came from a study of CD8 T cells in ankylosing spondylitis. Libraries of TCR beta came from quantitative 5'-RACE with molecular barcodes. A single record per CDR3 protein comes from TCRdb applying MiXCR to the 5' RACE reads. Of 750,000 to 850,000 distinct CDR3 sequences listed, approximately 12% were seen once; the top ten hold roughly 0.51%. General study results and limits: Prior work had noted some motif variants in reactive arthritis blood and synovial fluid. It appeared that ankylosing spondylitis blood was characterized by a TCR beta motif of under ten highly homologous variants.

V lost 2 bases and J lost 2; bases outside the gene matches: 3. This CDR3 comprises 15 residues. This clonotype was seen a few times. The antigen remains unidentified. What was sequenced was blood, either unsorted or a sorted T cell fraction (not recorded which). The rearrangement links TRBV12-3 or TRBV12-4 to TRBJ2-7; 10 bases are a match to TRBD2. The receptor was derived from a male donor with ankylosing spondylitis. In DNA, the CDR3 is TGTGCCAGCAGTTTAATCCTAGCGGGGGCCTACGAGCAGTACTTC. Its protein product is CASSLILAGAYEQYF.